Listed here is a single T cell receptor delta chain. There are a few counts of this clone. Its antigen remains unidentified. A far larger clone is one base from this, pointing to a likely read error. Additional DNA sequences in this sample encode the identical CDR3. Interpreted using the paper, the treatment or condition label stands for: aminobisphosphonate causing endogenous IPP accumulation, around 1 uM. After expansion, live CD3+ TCRgammadelta+ Vgamma9+ Vdelta2+ T cells were FACS-sorted on a FACS Aria III. PBMC were pulsed for one day with 1 uM zoledronate, then washed three times before expansion. Cultures were expanded for roughly 2 weeks, with IL-2 replenished every 3 to 4 days. Following the one-day stimulant pulse, cells were washed three times and were subsequently cultured in medium containing around 94 U/mL IL-2. Before culture, peripheral blood mononuclear cells were isolated using Lymphoprep gradient centrifugation and then cryopreserved in liquid nitrogen.

The receptor library was made with 5' RACE. RNA was extracted from some 9,700 sorted cells per sample using the RNeasy Micro Kit. To build the libraries, template-switch reverse transcription was performed and then the CDR3gamma and CDR3delta regions were amplified by PCR. Amplicons were sequenced on an Illumina MiSeq using the V2 300 kit, producing 150 bp paired-end reads. The original methods were these. Read quality was checked with FastQC version 0.11.8. Reads were aligned to GenBank TRG or TRD reference genes with MiXCR version 3.0.3 to construct CDR3 sequences. Default MiXCR parameters were applied, except that 3 rather than 5 consecutive nucleotides were used for TRDD assembly. Repertoire analyses, including normalized Shannon-Wiener diversity, clonotype tracking and multidimensional scaling, were performed with VDJtools version 1.2.1 under default settings. Out-of-frame CDR3 sequences and those containing stop codons were excluded from analysis. TCRdb reanalyzed the public reads with the CATT caller, and identical DNA sequences were merged afterwards. None of the V and J calls come from the authors' own analysis; TCRdb made them. The sample table holds 600 or so delta-chain clones, of which approximately 26% were seen once. The top ten hold about three fifths of the sample.

The source of the sample is a study of in vitro expanded adult blood gammadelta T cells (dated by TCRdb to 2018 to 2020). In the study overall: Among T cells, the purity of sorted Vgamma9Vdelta2 cells was between 94.4% and 100%. The study compared the TCR repertoire of Vgamma9Vdelta2 T cells expanded in vitro with a mistletoe-extract drug against those expanded with HMBPP or zoledronate. The TCR repertoire analysis included a few subjects. Each donor's cells were separately stimulated with HMBPP, zoledronate or AbnobaViscum P, and TRG and TRD CDR3 repertoires were sequenced for every condition. Paper-wide results and their limitations: CDR3 length, diversity and J usage of AbnobaViscum P-expanded Vgamma9Vdelta2 repertoires were found to be similar to those of HMBPP- and zoledronate-expanded repertoires, which suggested a polyclonal response. Top TRGV9 CDR3 clonotypes were largely public, being shared across donors and across all three stimulation conditions. The TRDV2 repertoire shared between treatments was private to each donor, and multidimensional scaling grouped TRD repertoires by subject rather than by stimulant. All repertoires came from in vitro expanded cultures of cells from healthy donors, not from patients treated with mistletoe.

The CDR3 measures 22 amino acids from cysteine to phenylalanine. The read is trimmed to its CDR3 DNA, 66 bases read in frame from base 1. CDR1 and CDR2, looked up from the germline V gene, are GEAIGNYY and EKD. This material consisted of gamma-delta T cells from peripheral blood expanded in culture, taken from an in vitro culture stimulated with zoledronate. The sequence links TRDV2 to TRDJ3; the junction holds 12 bases that match TRDD3. The TCR sequence derives from an adult in good health. The CDR3 region: CACDTVSVLGDTESWDTRQMFF. The nucleotide sequence reads as follows: TGTGCCTGTGACACCGTTAGTGTTCTGGGGGATACGGAGTCCTGGGACACCCGCCAGATGTTTTTC.